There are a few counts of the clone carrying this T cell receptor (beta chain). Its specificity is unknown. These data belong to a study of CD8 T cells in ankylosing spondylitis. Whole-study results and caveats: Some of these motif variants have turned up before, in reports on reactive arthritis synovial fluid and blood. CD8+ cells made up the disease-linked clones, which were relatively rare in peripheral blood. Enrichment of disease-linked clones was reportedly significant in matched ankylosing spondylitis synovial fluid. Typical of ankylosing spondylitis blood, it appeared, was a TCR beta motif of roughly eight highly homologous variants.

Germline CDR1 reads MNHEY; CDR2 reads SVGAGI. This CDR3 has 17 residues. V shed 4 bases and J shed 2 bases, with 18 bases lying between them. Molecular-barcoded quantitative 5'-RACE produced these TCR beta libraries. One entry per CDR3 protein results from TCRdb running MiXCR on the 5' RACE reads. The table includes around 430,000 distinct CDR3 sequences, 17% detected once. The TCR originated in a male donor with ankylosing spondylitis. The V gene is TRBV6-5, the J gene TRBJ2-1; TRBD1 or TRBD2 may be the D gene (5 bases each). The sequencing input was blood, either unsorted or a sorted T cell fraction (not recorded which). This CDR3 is CASSWDLRRAAYNEQFF. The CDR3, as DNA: TGTGCCAGCAGTTGGGACCTAAGACGGGCCGCCTACAATGAGCAGTTCTTC.